The 19 T cell receptor beta chains presented below share a single source sample, sequenced in a study of T cells in Graves' hyperthyroidism and ophthalmopathy. Amplified TCR beta CDR3 regions derived from RNA transcripts. When the TCR CDR3 underwent first-round RT-PCR, the HTBI primer set was used. Using its own MiXCR run on the multiplex PCR reads, TCRdb lists one record per CDR3 protein. Of fewer than 25,000 distinct CDR3 sequences detected, around 50% appear once; the ten largest clones hold around 25%. Sequenced sample: blood. Receptor source: a woman in her forties with Graves' hyperthyroidism that later progressed to Graves' ophthalmopathy.

As DNA, the CDR3 is TGTGCCAGCAGAGGGTTGGGACTAGTGGTCGCCTACAATGAGCAGTTCTTC. Translating gives CASRGLGLVVAYNEQFF. V and J are TRBV11-2 and TRBJ2-1, with 8 bases fitting TRBD2. Germline lookup yields CDR1 SGHAT and CDR2 FQNNGV. This CDR3 region has 17 residues. V lost 6 bases to trimming and J lost 2 bases; unmatched junction nucleotides: 12. Looking up the rest from reference TRBV11-2 and TRBJ2-1 gives the full variable domain: EAGVAQSPRYKIIEKRQSVAFWCNPISGHATLYWYQQILGQGPKLLIQFQNNGVVDDSQLPKDRFSAERLKGVDSTLKIQPAKLEDSAVYLCASRGLGLVVAYNEQFFGPGTRLTVL.

The chain recombines TRBV5-1 with TRBJ2-7, with 10 positions matching TRBD2. The germline CDR1 and CDR2 sequences are SGHRS and YFSETQ. This CDR3 has 15 residues. After removal of 5 bases from V and 4 bases from J, the junction contained 9 bases not matched to a gene. In DNA form, the CDR3 reads TGCGCCAGCAGGGCGGGGACTAGCGTTTGGTACGAGCAGTACTTC. Amino acids: CASRAGTSVWYEQYF.

This clonotype was recorded at least ten times. V and J are TRBV6-6 and TRBJ2-7; 9 nucleotides agree with TRBD2. V was clipped by 2 bases and J by 6 bases; unmatched bases: 2. Germline V gives CDR1 MNHNY, CDR2 SVGAGI (reference sequence). This CDR3 is built from 13 residues. This CDR3 reads CASSYRLAVEQYF. DNA for the CDR3: TGTGCCAGCAGTTACAGACTAGCGGTCGAGCAGTACTTC.

This clonotype was found many times. This chain connects TRBV28 to TRBJ2-2; TRBD2 matches 8 bases. Germline loops: CDR1 MDHEN, CDR2 SYDVKM. This CDR3 region has 15 residues. V was clipped by 3 bases and J by 3 bases; unmatched bases: 3. For the CDR3, the DNA is TGTGCCAGCAGTTTCAGCGGGAGCTACACCGGGGAGCTGTTTTTT. Translating gives CASSFSGSYTGELFF.

The chain couples TRBV5-1 to TRBJ1-5; perhaps TRBD1 as D (6 bases). The CDR3 runs to 14 residues. Germline V lookup: CDR1 SGHRS, CDR2 YFSETQ. V lost 4 bases and J 5 bases, leaving 13 bases between the germline ends. The CDR3 DNA reads TGCGCCAGCAGCGAGACAGGTTCTCATCAGCCCCAGCATTTT. It encodes CASSETGSHQPQHF.

This clonotype was seen many times. The chain uses TRBV18 and TRBJ2-2; D is unresolved. Trimming cost V 0 bases and J 6 bases, with 5 bases left between them. Germline assignment: CDR1 KGHSH and CDR2 LQKENI. There are 13 residues in the CDR3. The CDR3 coding sequence is TGTGCCAGCTCACCACCGTCGGCCGGGGAGCTGTTTTTT. This sequence encodes CASSPPSAGELFF.

There are many counts of this clonotype. The V and J genes are TRBV28 and TRBJ1-2; D uncertain. The CDR3 totals 13 residues. Trimming took off 3 bases at V and 5 bases at J, with 10 bases between the two ends. Germline values: CDR1 MDHEN, CDR2 SYDVKM. The CDR3 sequence is CASSLATEYGYTF. The CDR3, as DNA: TGTGCCAGCAGTTTGGCCACCGAGTATGGCTACACCTTC.

The genes are TRBV5-1 and TRBJ2-1; the D gene is possibly TRBD1 (5 bases). Trimming cost V 2 bases and J 10 bases, with 16 bases left between them. The V gene's germline CDR1 is SGHRS and CDR2 YFSETQ. This CDR3 region has 14 residues. This CDR3 reads CASSFSQGSGEQFF. Written as DNA, the CDR3 is TGCGCCAGCAGCTTTTCCCAGGGTTCGGGCGAGCAGTTCTTC.

This clonotype was found many times. The chain couples TRBV6-4 to TRBJ2-2; no definite D call. From germline, CDR1 is MRHNA and CDR2 SNTAGT. The V and J ends lost 8 bases and 1 base respectively, with 17 bases between them. The CDR3 contains 16 residues. CDR3 protein: CASSPAETENTGELFF. DNA of the CDR3: TGTGCCAGCTCCCCGGCTGAGACCGAGAACACCGGGGAGCTGTTTTTT.

There are many counts of this clonotype. The V gene is TRBV6-5, the J gene TRBJ2-5; D may correspond to TRBD1 or TRBD2 (6 bases each). Germline CDR1 MNHEY, CDR2 SVGAGI. V dropped 5 bases and J dropped 5 bases, with 9 bases sitting between them. This CDR3 contains 12 residues. The CDR3 spells CASSGGPETQYF. The CDR3 nucleotides read TGTGCCAGCAGTGGGGGGCCTGAGACCCAGTACTTC.

The chain couples TRBV2 to TRBJ2-2; weak D call: TRBD2 (6 bases). V dropped 6 bases and J dropped 4 bases, with 18 bases sitting between them. The germline V gene has CDR1 SNHLY and CDR2 FYNNEI. This CDR3 is built from 16 residues. Written as DNA, the CDR3 is TGTGCCAGCAGGGAGGGGAGAGGCACTTCCACCGGGGAGCTGTTTTTT. Its translation: CASREGRGTSTGELFF.

The chain couples TRBV20-1 to TRBJ2-5, with 14 bases aligning to TRBD2. This CDR3 has 14 residues. CDR1 is DFQATT and CDR2 is SNEGSKA in the germline V gene (reference sequence). CDR3 in DNA: TGCAGCCCCGGGACTAGCGGGAGAAAGGAGACCCAGTACTTC. Protein product: CSPGTSGRKETQYF.

This sequence joins TRBV5-6 and TRBJ2-2; maybe TRBD2 (6 bases). This CDR3 is 15 amino acids long. With 0 bases removed from V and 9 bases from J, the gap between germline ends came to 15 bases. Germline V gene lookup returns CDR1 SGHDT and CDR2 YYEEEE. The CDR3 region has the DNA TGTGCCAGCAGCTTGGAGGTTACGGGAGACCGGGAGCTGTTTTTT. This encodes CASSLEVTGDRELFF.

This clonotype is medium-sized in the sample. The chain uses TRBV19 and TRBJ1-3; D not certain. Trimming removed 6 bases at V and 4 bases at J, with 16 bases between. This CDR3 is built from 15 residues. Germline CDR1 and CDR2: LNHDA and SQIVND (reference sequence). The CDR3 region has the DNA TGTGCCAGTAGCAAGGACGGGATGGTAGGAAACACCATATATTTT. The encoded protein is CASSKDGMVGNTIYF.

The rearrangement links TRBV10-3 to TRBJ2-5; 9 bases are shared with TRBD1. Looked up from germline, CDR1 is ENHRY and CDR2 is SYGVKD. The ends lost 0 bases at V and 4 bases at J; junction bases unmatched: 3. The CDR3 covers 15 residues. Here the CDR3 DNA reads TGTGCCATCAGTGAGTCCCCGGGACAGGGAGAGACCCAGTACTTC. Its protein is CAISESPGQGETQYF.

The genes are TRBV9 and TRBJ2-7, with D unresolved. TRBJ2-1 matches the DNA end more closely, so the J call is doubtful. CDR3 length: 14 amino acids. Germline CDR1 SGDLS, CDR2 YYNGEE. The DNA for the CDR3 is TGTGCCAGCAGCGTAGAGGGCAGTCGACATGAGCAGTTCTTC. Protein: CASSVEGSRHEQFF.

CDR3 residues: CSAWEVGGSTYEQYF. For the CDR3, the DNA is TGCAGTGCTTGGGAGGTAGGCGGGAGTACCTACGAGCAGTACTTC. The rearrangement uses TRBV20-1 and TRBJ2-7; TRBD2 aligns across 7 bases. CDR1 DFQATT and CDR2 SNEGSKA come from the germline V gene (reference sequence). The J segment lost 2 bases and the V segment lost 5 bases, leaving 12 bases of the junction unmatched. The CDR3 loop spans 15 amino acids.

At least ten counts were recorded for this clonotype. A much larger clone differs by one base, so this may be a read error. The rearrangement joins TRBV5-6 to TRBJ2-1; 9 bases line up with TRBD2. CDR3 size: 12 residues. Germline V lookup: CDR1 SGHDT, CDR2 YYEEEE. The CDR3 DNA sequence: TGTGCCAGCAGCTTAAAGCGGGAGGTGGTAGTCTTC. As protein: CASSLKREVVVF.

The rearrangement joins TRBV7-3 to TRBJ2-2; 13 bases are shared with TRBD2. The V and J ends lost 5 bases and 9 bases, in that order; junction bases with no gene match: 6. Germline V CDR1 and CDR2: SGHTA, FQGTGA. The CDR3 has 15 residues. CDR3 protein: CASSPGLAGARELFF. Here the CDR3 DNA reads TGTGCCAGCAGCCCCGGACTAGCGGGAGCCCGGGAGCTGTTTTTT.